A selection of T cell receptor beta chains follows, all from one sample in a study of post-analysis software for immune sequencing data. TCRdb called the PCR reads again in MiXCR, with one record for every CDR3 protein. The sample holds fewer than 850,000 distinct CDR3 sequences, roughly 27% seen once. Material for sequencing was blood. The receptors derive from a girl aged 5 to 17 with multiple sclerosis. The conserved cysteine and the conserved F or W are not part of the CDR3 here.

j_call	v_call	cdr3_aa
TRBJ1-2	TRBV6-5	ASSYRQGLDGYT
TRBJ2-7	TRBV10-3	AISDPGQSYEQY
TRBJ2-2	TRBV7-7	ASSQEDRGGGELF
TRBJ1-5	TRBV6-5	ASSYSQGNQPQH
TRBJ1-4	TRBV6-5	ASSYSVSANEKLF
TRBJ2-3	TRBV7-2	ASSILPDRGRTQY
TRBJ2-7	TRBV2	AGQGQPYEQY
TRBJ2-5	TRBV5-1	ASGLGTSVETQD
TRBJ2-1	TRBV7-9	ASSLSGLAPYNEQF
TRBJ2-5	TRBV20-1	SASPRGGAAETQY
TRBJ2-1	TRBV4-1	ASSQVSGHVGRNEQF
TRBJ2-4	TRBV28	ASKVGQGGNIQY
TRBJ1-1	TRBV29-1	SVGSPSGTEAF
TRBJ1-2	TRBV7-8	ASSLVDGGGYT
TRBJ1-5	TRBV20-1	SASKSVAGNQPQH
TRBJ2-7	TRBV7-9	ASSLVTSGNSYEQY
TRBJ2-2	TRBV24-1	ATKRGITGELF
TRBJ2-3	TRBV7-2	ASSRPSEDTQY
TRBJ1-4	TRBV4-1	ASALSGTRGEKLF
TRBJ2-7	TRBV20-1	SASQASGAISYEQY
TRBJ1-2	TRBV4-3	ASSQGEVSYGYT
TRBJ1-1	TRBV12-3/TRBV12-4	ASTPLGGPEAF
TRBJ2-1	TRBV12-3/TRBV12-4	ASSHLLAGGPNEQF
TRBJ1-4	TRBV27	ASSRQGSSEKLF
TRBJ1-5	TRBV7-2	ASSSRGQGNQPQH
TRBJ2-5	TRBV20-1	SAPPWGERETQY
TRBJ1-1	TRBV12-3/TRBV12-4	ASSQGQATEAF
TRBJ2-5	TRBV10-3	AISQGAQETQY
TRBJ2-5	TRBV9	ASSVVPEGQETQY
TRBJ2-1	TRBV20-1	SATTYYNEQF
TRBJ2-7	TRBV20-1	SAGRLAGLTYEQY
TRBJ2-1	TRBV4-2	ASSFTVNNEQF
TRBJ2-1	TRBV30	AWNAGAWSNEQC
TRBJ2-5	TRBV27	ASSFSRTLATETQY
TRBJ2-5	TRBV12-3/TRBV12-4	TSSPPAEMSSQY
TRBJ2-5	TRBV20-1	SAQNFRTGKKTQY
TRBJ1-1	TRBV29-1	SASSGTYTEAF
TRBJ1-5	TRBV2	ASSQLKTGHQPQH
TRBJ1-2	TRBV4-3	ASSQVFGMGGYT
TRBJ1-2	TRBV20-1	SATTEEYGYT
TRBJ1-5	TRBV27	ASSRQGARGNQPQH
TRBJ2-2	TRBV11-2	ASSLVSSGELF
TRBJ2-5	TRBV2	ASSEDREIRETQY